The rows below give T cell receptor beta chains drawn from one sample of a study of CD8 T cells in ankylosing spondylitis. TCRdb analysed the 5' RACE reads with MiXCR anew, one entry per CDR3 protein. Of approximately 250,000 distinct CDR3 sequences in the sample, around 25% were seen once. Sequencing was performed on blood, either unsorted or a sorted T cell fraction (not recorded which). These receptors originate from a male donor with ankylosing spondylitis or in good health (not recorded which). CDR3s include the opening cysteine and the closing phenylalanine or tryptophan. The D gene is left open where the match is weak. Clone size, where shown, is once, few, many, or a class for clones that have expanded.

cdr3_aa,cdr3_nt,v_call,clone_size,d_call,j_call
CSAPLANSYNEQFF,TGCAGTGCGCCTCTAGCTAACTCCTACAATGAGCAGTTCTTC,TRBV20-1,NA,NA,TRBJ2-1
CASSLGAYDEQYF,TGTGCCAGCAGCTTGGGGGCTTACGACGAGCAGTACTTC,TRBV5-5,NA,NA,TRBJ2-7
CASSLAESLNTEAFF,TGCGCCAGCAGCCTGGCAGAGAGTCTGAACACTGAAGCTTTCTTT,TRBV4-1,many,NA,TRBJ1-1
CSGAQGWEETQYF,TGCAGCGGCGCACAGGGTTGGGAAGAGACCCAGTACTTC,TRBV29-1,NA,NA,TRBJ2-5
CSARGAALNYEQYF,TGCAGTGCTAGGGGGGCAGCGCTGAACTACGAGCAGTACTTC,TRBV20-1,NA,NA,TRBJ2-7
CASGSASLYGYTF,TGTGCCAGCGGGTCAGCGTCGCTCTATGGCTACACCTTC,TRBV12-3/TRBV12-4,NA,NA,TRBJ1-2
CASSSPGSYNEQFF,TGCGCCAGCAGCTCACCGGGAAGCTACAATGAGCAGTTCTTC,TRBV5-1,NA,NA,TRBJ2-1
CATVAPGAAGNEQFF,TGTGCCACCGTCGCCCCCGGGGCGGCGGGGAATGAGCAGTTCTTC,TRBV24-1,many,NA,TRBJ2-1
CASSVAQGRTEAFF,TGTGCCAGCAGCGTAGCCCAGGGAAGGACTGAAGCTTTCTTT,TRBV9,NA,NA,TRBJ1-1
CSVTQTGLDTEAFF,TGCAGCGTCACACAGACAGGGTTGGACACTGAAGCTTTCTTT,TRBV29-1,few,TRBD1,TRBJ1-1
CCARDLSGGASSYEQYF,TGCTGCGCTAGAGATCTTAGCGGGGGGGCAAGCTCCTACGAGCAGTACTTC,TRBV20-1,NA,TRBD2,TRBJ2-7
CASSLRGREPQHF,TGTGCCAGCAGTTTAAGGGGGAGGGAGCCCCAGCATTTT,TRBV12-3/TRBV12-4,many,NA,TRBJ1-5
CATSRGTGNTGELFF,TGTGCCACCAGCAGAGGGACAGGGAACACCGGGGAGCTGTTTTTT,TRBV15,NA,TRBD1,TRBJ2-2
CASSWGGASNEQFF,TGTGCCAGCAGTTGGGGGGGGGCGAGTAATGAGCAGTTCTTC,TRBV11-2,once,NA,TRBJ2-1
CSATGTGGYGYTF,TGCAGTGCGACCGGGACAGGGGGCTATGGCTACACCTTC,TRBV20-1,many,TRBD1,TRBJ1-2
CASSLAAGGPHNEQFF,TGTGCCAGCAGTTTAGCGGCGGGGGGGCCACACAATGAGCAGTTCTTC,TRBV12-3/TRBV12-4,many,TRBD2,TRBJ2-1
CASSFASPTDTQYF,TGCGCCAGCAGCTTTGCCAGCCCCACAGATACGCAGTATTTT,TRBV5-1,many,NA,TRBJ2-3
CAINRSPGELFF,TGTGCCATCAATAGGTCTCCCGGGGAGCTGTTTTTT,TRBV10-3,NA,NA,TRBJ2-2
CAISDLGETQYF,TGTGCCATCAGTGATTTAGGGGAGACCCAGTACTTC,TRBV10-3,many,NA,TRBJ2-5
CSVALAGGRNEQYF,TGCAGCGTTGCCTTAGCGGGGGGGAGGAACGAGCAGTACTTC,TRBV29-1,many,TRBD2,TRBJ2-7
CAISEGFDGTSQTQYF,TGTGCCATCAGTGAGGGATTCGACGGGACTAGCCAGACCCAGTACTTC,TRBV10-3,NA,TRBD2,TRBJ2-5
CASSLFGTSEETQYF,TGCGCCAGCAGCTTGTTTGGGACCTCAGAAGAGACCCAGTACTTC,TRBV5-1,few,NA,TRBJ2-5
CASTGLPNTGELFF,TGTGCCAGCACCGGACTCCCGAACACCGGGGAGCTGTTTTTT,TRBV12-3/TRBV12-4,NA,NA,TRBJ2-2
CSARSGVSSSPLHF,TGCAGTGCTAGATCGGGGGTATCAAGTTCACCCCTCCACTTT,TRBV20-1,many,NA,TRBJ1-6
CATSDVDRQYF,TGTGCCACCAGTGACGTCGACAGGCAGTATTTT,TRBV24-1,once,NA,TRBJ2-3